This T cell receptor beta chain was recovered during a study of siplizumab effects on memory and regulatory T cells. Study outcomes and limitations: The mean Treg-derived percentage of mappable alloreactive CD4+ clones was approximately 69% with siplizumab compared with about 28% in controls. Memory cells seemed less diverse than naive T cells, which also seemed major contributors to the alloresponse.

Sequencing was performed with immunoSEQ multiplex PCR; in TCRdb, only in-frame clones are kept and a portion is missing. The table has some 100,000 clones, around 90% seen once. This CDR3 is built from 14 residues. Germline CDR1 is MNHNS and CDR2 is SASEGT. The V and J ends lost 2 bases and 2 bases respectively, with 7 bases between them. This clone appeared a single time. Its target is unknown. This sequence originates from a human donor in good health. Sequencing input: non-Treg CD4+ T cells sorted from blood. The chain links TRBV6-1 to TRBJ1-5; possibly TRBD1 for D (5 bases). CDR3 in amino acids: CASSEMGGNQPQHF. CDR3 DNA: TGTGCCAGCAGTGAAATGGGGGGCAATCAGCCCCAGCATTTT.